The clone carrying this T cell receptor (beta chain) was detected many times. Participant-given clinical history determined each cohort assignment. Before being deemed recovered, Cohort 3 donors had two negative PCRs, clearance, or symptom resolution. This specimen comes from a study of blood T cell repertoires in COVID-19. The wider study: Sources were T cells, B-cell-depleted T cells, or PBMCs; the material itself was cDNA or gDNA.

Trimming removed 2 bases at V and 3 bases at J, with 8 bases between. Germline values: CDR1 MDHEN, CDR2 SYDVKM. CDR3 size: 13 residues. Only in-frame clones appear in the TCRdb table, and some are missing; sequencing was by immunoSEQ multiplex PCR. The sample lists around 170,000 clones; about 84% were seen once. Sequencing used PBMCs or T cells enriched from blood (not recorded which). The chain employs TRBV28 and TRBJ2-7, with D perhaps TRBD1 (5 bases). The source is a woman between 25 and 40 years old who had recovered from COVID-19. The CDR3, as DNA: TGTGCCAGCAGTTTAGGCAGGGACTACGAGCAGTACTTC. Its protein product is CASSLGRDYEQYF.